This record covers a single T cell receptor (beta chain). This clone was counted a single time. Its antigen remains unidentified. Per-nucleotide qualities are absent, and no much larger clonotype sits a single base away. The V end loses 4 bases and the J end loses 4 bases, and a stretch of 9 bases separates them. The CDR3 goes from the cysteine to the phenylalanine over 13 residues. Here the CDR3 DNA is all that survives: 39 bases in frame from base 1. Reading the germline V gene gives CDR1 SGHDT and CDR2 YYEEEE. This sample stems from a study of T cell responses to AZD1222 COVID-19 vaccine listed by TCRdb under 2021. Study-level background: A total of 230 to 250 trial participants underwent TCR sequencing, of whom more than 200 had received two doses of AZD1222 and 26 had received two doses of the MenACWY control vaccine. Trial participants were enrolled into age subgroups of 18-55, 56-69 and 70-plus years, which contained 148, 28 and 57 TCR-sequenced participants, respectively.

The CDR3 regions of human TCRbeta chains were analyzed by immunosequencing. The paper's data handling went like this. TCRs in the repertoires were compared against a reference library of SARS-CoV-2-specific TCRs that had been generated with the MIRA antigen-specificity platform. Breadth was defined as the fraction of unique TCRs that were SARS-CoV-2-associated. Depth was defined as the fraction of total T cells that were SARS-CoV-2-associated. Using the MIRA data, each spike-specific TCR was assigned both to the spike region to which the TCR was reactive and to a CD4 or CD8 class. Log10-transformed breadth and depth values were compared by one-way ANOVA with Sidak's multiple comparisons tests. Held by TCRdb, this immuneACCESS table contains in-frame sequences only and omits some clones. Under half of the omission traces to an unresolved V gene where checked; the cause of the rest is unknown. That table is the source of V, J and clone size, and D and trimming were worked out from the DNA. The sample has 150,000 to 200,000 clones on record, 94% of them singletons. The ten largest make up approximately 4.6% of the sample.

General conclusions and limits of the study: The 56-69-year group was small, and its depth increase did not reach significance, likely because of low power. No day 14 peak-response samples were available, so repertoires were characterized only after the peak T cell response. Only a handful of AZD1222 recipients were SARS-CoV-2 seropositive at baseline, limiting conclusions about previously exposed vaccinees. The vaccine-associated CD4 TCRs covered the entire spike protein, and the dominant responses fell in regions 160-218 and 743-854. After two AZD1222 doses, spike-specific TCR breadth and depth were significantly higher than at day 0 and than in MenACWY recipients. Reportedly, close to half of the unique spike-specific TCRs recognized epitopes lying outside the regions that are mutated in the B.1.351 and B.1.1.7 variants. Most participants were white British and females outnumbered males, and the authors suggested that clonal diversity may have been underestimated.

According to the study, the label for this sample's time point signals: about 28 days (+/-7) after the second vaccine dose. AZD1222 recipients given second doses at about 4 weeks or at about 12 weeks were pooled, since spike-specific TCR depth and breadth were not found to differ between the two schedules. The vaccinee samples were drawn from two UK trials, COV001 and COV002, one of which was a single-blind randomized controlled phase 2/3 trial testing AZD1222 (ChAdOx1 nCoV-19) in healthy adults. Trial participant PBMC samples were collected at day 0 and day 28 after the second dose for TCRbeta chain sequencing.

Sequenced here: peripheral blood, sampled 28 days after the second AZD1222 dose. This sequence was found in an adult who received the AZD1222 COVID-19 vaccine. The chain links TRBV5-6 with TRBJ1-5; the D gene is possibly TRBD1, with 6 bases matching. The CDR3 reads CASSRGRNQPQHF. Read as DNA, the sequence is TGTGCCAGCAGCCGGGGGCGGAATCAGCCCCAGCATTTT.